The 3 T cell receptor beta chains in this list originate from one sample, sequenced in a study of blood T cell repertoires in COVID-19. Assay used: immunoSEQ multiplex PCR; TCRdb lists only in-frame clones, some missing. Of about 42,000 clones listed, about nine tenths are singletons. Specimen: peripheral blood. The receptor source for this set is a human donor in a cohort sampled during active COVID-19.

The chain carries TRBV6-2 or TRBV6-3 and TRBJ1-5; TRBD1 agrees at 10 bases. This CDR3 comprises 16 residues. Trimming cost V 5 bases and J 2 bases; bases outside gene matches: 6. Germline CDR1 is MNHEY and CDR2 is SVGEGT. DNA for the CDR3: TGTGCCAGCAGTCTAGGACAGGGGGGAGGCAATCAGCCCCAGCATTTT. Translation gives CASSLGQGGGNQPQHF.

The chain joins TRBV18 to TRBJ1-1; D ambiguous. Germline V gene sequence: CDR1 KGHSH, CDR2 LQKENI. Trimming removed 4 bases from V and 2 bases from J, with 8 bases in between. The length of the CDR3 is 13 residues. This CDR3 is CASSLVDNTEAFF. CDR3 in DNA: TGTGCCAGCTCACTTGTAGATAACACTGAAGCTTTCTTT.

The CDR3 coding sequence is TGTGCCAGCAGAAGGGGTGCGATGAACACTGAAGCTTTCTTT. Protein: CASRRGAMNTEAFF. This chain connects TRBV2 to TRBJ1-1; a possible D gene is TRBD1 (5 bases). The CDR3 spans 14 residues. The germline V gene encodes CDR1 SNHLY and CDR2 FYNNEI. V was pared by 6 bases and J by 0 bases, with 11 bases between.